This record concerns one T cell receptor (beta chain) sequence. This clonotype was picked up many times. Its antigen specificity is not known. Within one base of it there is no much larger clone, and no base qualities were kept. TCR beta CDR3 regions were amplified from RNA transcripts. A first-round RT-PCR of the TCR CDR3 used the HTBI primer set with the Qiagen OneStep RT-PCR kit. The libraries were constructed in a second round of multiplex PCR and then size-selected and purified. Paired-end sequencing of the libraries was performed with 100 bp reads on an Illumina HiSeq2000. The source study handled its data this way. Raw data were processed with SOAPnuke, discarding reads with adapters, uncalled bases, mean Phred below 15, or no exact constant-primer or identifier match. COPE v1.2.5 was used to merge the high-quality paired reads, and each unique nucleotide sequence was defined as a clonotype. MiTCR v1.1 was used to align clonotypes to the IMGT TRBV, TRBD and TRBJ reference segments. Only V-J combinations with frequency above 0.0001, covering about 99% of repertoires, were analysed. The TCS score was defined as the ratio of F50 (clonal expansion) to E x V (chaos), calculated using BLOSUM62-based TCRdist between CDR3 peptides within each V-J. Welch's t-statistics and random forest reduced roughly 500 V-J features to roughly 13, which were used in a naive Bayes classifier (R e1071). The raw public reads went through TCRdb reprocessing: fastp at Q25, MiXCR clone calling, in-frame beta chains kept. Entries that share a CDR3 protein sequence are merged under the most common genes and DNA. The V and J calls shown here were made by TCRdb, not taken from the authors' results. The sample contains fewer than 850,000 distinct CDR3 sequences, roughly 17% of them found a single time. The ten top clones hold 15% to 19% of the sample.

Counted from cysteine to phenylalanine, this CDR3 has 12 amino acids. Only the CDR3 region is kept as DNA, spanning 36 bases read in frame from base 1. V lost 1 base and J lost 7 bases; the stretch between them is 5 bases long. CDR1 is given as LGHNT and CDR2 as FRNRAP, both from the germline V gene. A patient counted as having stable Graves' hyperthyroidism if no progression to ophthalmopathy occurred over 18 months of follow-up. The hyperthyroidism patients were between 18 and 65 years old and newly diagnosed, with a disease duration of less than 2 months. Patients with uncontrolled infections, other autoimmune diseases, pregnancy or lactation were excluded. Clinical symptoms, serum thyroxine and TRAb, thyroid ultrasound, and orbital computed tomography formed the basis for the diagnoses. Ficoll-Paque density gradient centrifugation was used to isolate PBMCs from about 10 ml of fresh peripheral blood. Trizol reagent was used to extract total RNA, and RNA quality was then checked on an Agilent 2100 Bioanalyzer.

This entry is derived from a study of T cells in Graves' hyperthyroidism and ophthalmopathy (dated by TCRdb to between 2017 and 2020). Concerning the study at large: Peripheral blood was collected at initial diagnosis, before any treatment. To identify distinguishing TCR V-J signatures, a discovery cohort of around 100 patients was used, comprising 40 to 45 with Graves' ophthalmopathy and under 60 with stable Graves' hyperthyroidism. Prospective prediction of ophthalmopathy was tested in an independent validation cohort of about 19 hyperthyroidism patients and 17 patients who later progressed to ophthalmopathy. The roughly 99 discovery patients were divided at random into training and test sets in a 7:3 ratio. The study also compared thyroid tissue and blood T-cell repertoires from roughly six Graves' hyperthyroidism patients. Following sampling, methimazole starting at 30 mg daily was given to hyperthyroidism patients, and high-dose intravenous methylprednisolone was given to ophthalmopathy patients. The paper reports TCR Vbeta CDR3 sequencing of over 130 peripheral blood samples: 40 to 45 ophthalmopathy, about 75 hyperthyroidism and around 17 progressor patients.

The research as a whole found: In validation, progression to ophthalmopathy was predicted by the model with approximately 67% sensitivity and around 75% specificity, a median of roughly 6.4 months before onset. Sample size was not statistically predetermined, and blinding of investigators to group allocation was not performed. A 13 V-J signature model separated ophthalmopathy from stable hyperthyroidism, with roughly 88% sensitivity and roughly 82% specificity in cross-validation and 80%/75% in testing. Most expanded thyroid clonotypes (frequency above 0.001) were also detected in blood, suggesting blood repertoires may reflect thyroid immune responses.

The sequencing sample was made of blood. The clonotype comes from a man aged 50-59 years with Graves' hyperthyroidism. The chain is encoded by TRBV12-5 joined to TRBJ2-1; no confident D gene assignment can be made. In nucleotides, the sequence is TGTGCTAGTGGTTTGGGAGCTAATGAGCAGTTCTTC. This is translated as CASGLGANEQFF.